The clone carrying this TCR beta chain was counted only a few times. This entry is derived from a study of blood T cell repertoires in COVID-19. Study background: There were acute and convalescent COVID-19 samples, and they came from the United States, Italy and Spain. Nucleic acid was either cDNA or gDNA, and it came from T cells, B-cell-depleted T cells, or PBMCs.

The method was immunoSEQ multiplex PCR; TCRdb's version includes in-frame clones alone and lacks a portion of them. The data hold about 670,000 clones, with around 89% observed a single time. CDR3 size: 16 residues. CDR1 and CDR2 from the germline V gene are SGHTA and FQGNSA. Deletions cut 2 bases from V and 0 bases from J, with 11 bases between. This rearrangement joins TRBV7-2 to TRBJ1-5; D gene unclear. This TCR came from a woman between 18 and 30 years old with acute or convalescent COVID-19. The sample taken for sequencing was peripheral blood. The CDR3 coding sequence is TGTGCCAGCAGCTTAACCGGGGTTCATAGCAATCAGCCCCAGCATTTT. It encodes CASSLTGVHSNQPQHF. Together with reference TRBV7-2 and TRBJ1-5, the CDR3 gives the full variable domain: GAGVSQSPSNKVTEKGKDVELRCDPISGHTALYWYRQSLGQGLEFLIYFQGNSAPDKSGLPSDRFSAERTGGSVSTLTIQRTQQEDSAVYLCASSLTGVHSNQPQHFGDGTRLSIL.